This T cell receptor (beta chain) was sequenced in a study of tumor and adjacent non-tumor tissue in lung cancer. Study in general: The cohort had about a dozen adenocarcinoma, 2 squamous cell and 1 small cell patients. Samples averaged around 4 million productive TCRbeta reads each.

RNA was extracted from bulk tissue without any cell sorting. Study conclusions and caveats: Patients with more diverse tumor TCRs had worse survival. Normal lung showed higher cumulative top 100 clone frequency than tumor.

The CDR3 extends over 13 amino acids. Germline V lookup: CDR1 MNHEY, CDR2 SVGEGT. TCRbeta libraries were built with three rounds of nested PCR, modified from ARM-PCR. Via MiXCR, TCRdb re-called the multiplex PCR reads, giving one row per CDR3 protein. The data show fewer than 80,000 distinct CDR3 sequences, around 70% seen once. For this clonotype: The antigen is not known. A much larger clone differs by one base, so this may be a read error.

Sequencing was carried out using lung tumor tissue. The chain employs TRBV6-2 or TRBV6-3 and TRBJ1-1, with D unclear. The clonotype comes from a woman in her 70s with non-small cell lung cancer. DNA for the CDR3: TGTGTCAGCTCATCGCCCATGAATACTGAAGCTTTCTTT. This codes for CVSSSPMNTEAFF.